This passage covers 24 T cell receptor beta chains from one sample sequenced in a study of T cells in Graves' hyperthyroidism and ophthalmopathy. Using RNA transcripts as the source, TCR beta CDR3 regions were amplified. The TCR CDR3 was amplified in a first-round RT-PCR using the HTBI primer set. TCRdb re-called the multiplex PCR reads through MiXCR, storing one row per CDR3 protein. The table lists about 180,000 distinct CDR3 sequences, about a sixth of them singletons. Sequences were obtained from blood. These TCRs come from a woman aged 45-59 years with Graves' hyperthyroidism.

The CDR3 sequence is CAWSTYSGYNEQFF. The CDR3 DNA is TGTGCCTGGAGTACCTATAGCGGATACAATGAGCAGTTCTTC. This sequence joins TRBV30 and TRBJ2-1; tentative D call: TRBD2 (6 bases). V was shortened by 2 bases and J by 4 bases, with 12 bases between the two germline ends. CDR3 length: 14 amino acids. Germline values: CDR1 GTSNPN, CDR2 SVGIG (reference sequence).

The CDR3 region has the DNA TGCGCCAGCAGCCAGGGGTGGCAAGAGACCCAGTACTTC. Translation: CASSQGWQETQYF. The chain is built from TRBV4-1 and TRBJ2-5; D is ambiguous. The CDR3 runs 13 residues. The V end was cut by 3 bases, the J end by 2 bases, with 7 bases between. Per germline, CDR1 MGHRA and CDR2 YSYEKL.

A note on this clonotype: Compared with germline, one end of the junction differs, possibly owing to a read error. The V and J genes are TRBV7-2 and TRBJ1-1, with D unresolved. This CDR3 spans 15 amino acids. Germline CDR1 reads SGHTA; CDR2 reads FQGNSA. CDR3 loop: CASSLELRPNTEASF. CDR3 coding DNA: TGTGCCAGCAGCTTAGAGCTCAGACCAAACACTGAAGCCTCATTT.

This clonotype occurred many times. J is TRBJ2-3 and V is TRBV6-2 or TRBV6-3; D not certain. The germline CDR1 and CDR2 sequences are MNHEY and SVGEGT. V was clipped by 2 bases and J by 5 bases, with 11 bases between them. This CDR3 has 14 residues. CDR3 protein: CASSYGLVGDTQYF. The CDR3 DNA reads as TGTGCCAGCAGTTACGGGCTAGTCGGAGATACGCAGTATTTT.

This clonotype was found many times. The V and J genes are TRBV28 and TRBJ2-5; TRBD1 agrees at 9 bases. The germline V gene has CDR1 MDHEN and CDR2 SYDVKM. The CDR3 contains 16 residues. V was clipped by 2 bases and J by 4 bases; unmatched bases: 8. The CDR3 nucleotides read TGTGCCAGCAGTTTACAGGCCGGGACAGGGAGAGAGACCCAGTACTTC. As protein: CASSLQAGTGRETQYF.

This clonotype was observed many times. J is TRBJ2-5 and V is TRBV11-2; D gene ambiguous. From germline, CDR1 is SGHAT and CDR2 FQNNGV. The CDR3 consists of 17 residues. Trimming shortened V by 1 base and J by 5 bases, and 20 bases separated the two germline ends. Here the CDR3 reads CASSLVGSVGGKETQYF. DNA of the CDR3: TGTGCCAGCAGCTTAGTTGGGTCAGTGGGCGGTAAGGAGACCCAGTACTTC.

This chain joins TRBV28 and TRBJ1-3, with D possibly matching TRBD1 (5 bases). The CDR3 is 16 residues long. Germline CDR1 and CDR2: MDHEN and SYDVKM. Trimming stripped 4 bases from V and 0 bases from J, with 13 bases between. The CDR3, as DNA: TGTGCCAGCAGTTCTACAGGCCGTGACTCTGGAAACACCATATATTTT. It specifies CASSSTGRDSGNTIYF.

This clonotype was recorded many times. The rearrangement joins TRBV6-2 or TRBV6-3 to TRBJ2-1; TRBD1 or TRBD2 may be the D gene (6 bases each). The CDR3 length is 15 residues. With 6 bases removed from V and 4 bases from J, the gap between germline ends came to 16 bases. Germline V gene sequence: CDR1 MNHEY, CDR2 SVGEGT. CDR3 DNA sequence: TGTGCCAGCAGCCATACGGGGGCCGGATACAATGAGCAGTTCTTC. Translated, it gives CASSHTGAGYNEQFF.

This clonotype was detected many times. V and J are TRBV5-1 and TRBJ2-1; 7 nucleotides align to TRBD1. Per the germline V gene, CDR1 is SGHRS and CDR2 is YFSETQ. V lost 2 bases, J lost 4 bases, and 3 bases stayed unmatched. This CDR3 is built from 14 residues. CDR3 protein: CASSFDRAYNEQFF. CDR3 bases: TGCGCCAGCAGCTTCGACAGGGCTTACAATGAGCAGTTCTTC.

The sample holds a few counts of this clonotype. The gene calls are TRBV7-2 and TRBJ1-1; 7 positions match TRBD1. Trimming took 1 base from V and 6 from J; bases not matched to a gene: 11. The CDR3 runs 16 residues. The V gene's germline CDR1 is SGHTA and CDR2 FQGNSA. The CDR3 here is CASSLVFRSRGAEAFF. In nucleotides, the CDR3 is TGTGCCAGCAGCTTAGTTTTTCGGTCCAGGGGGGCTGAAGCTTTCTTT. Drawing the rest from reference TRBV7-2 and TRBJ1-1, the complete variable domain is GAGVSQSPSNKVTEKGKDVELRCDPISGHTALYWYRQSLGQGLEFLIYFQGNSAPDKSGLPSDRFSAERTGGSVSTLTIQRTQQEDSAVYLCASSLVFRSRGAEAFFGQGTRLTVV.

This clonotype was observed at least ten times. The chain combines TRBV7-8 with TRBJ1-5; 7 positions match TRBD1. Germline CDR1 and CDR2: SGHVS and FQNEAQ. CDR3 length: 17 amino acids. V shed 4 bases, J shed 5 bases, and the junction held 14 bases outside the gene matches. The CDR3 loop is CASSSQTGTGYDQPQHF. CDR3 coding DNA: TGTGCCAGCAGCTCCCAGACAGGGACGGGTTACGATCAGCCCCAGCATTTT.

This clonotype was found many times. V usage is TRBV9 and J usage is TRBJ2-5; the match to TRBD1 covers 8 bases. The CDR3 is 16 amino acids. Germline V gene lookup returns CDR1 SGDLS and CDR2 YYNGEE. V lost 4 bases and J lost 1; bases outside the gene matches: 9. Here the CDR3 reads CASSRRTGPSQETQYF. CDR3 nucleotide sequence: TGTGCCAGCAGCAGGCGGACAGGGCCAAGCCAAGAGACCCAGTACTTC. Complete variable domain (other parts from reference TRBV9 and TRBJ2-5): DSGVTQTPKHLITATGQRVTLRCSPRSGDLSVYWYQQSLDQGLQFLIQYYNGEERAKGNILERFSAQQFPDLHSELNLSSLELGDSALYFCASSRRTGPSQETQYFGPGTRLLVL.

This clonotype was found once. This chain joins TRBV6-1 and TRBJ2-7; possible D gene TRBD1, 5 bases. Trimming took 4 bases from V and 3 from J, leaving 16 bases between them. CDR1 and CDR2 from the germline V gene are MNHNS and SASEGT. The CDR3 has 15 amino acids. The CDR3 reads CASSARFQGHYEQYF. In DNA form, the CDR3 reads TGTGCCAGCAGTGCTCGCTTCCAGGGCCACTACGAGCAGTACTTC.

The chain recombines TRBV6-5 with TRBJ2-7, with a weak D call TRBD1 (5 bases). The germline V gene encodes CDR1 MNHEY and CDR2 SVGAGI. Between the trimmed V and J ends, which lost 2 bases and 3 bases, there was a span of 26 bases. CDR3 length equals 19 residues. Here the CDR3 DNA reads TGTGCCAGCAGTTACACGTCATCCTATACAGGCCTATTTCACTACGAGCAGTACTTC. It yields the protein CASSYTSSYTGLFHYEQYF.

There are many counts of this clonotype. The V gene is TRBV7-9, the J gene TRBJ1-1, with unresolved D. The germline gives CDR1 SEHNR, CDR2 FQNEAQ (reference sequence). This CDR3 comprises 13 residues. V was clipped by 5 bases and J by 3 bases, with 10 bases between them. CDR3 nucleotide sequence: TGTGCCAGCAGCCCGAGCTGGTACACTGAAGCTTTCTTT. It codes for CASSPSWYTEAFF.

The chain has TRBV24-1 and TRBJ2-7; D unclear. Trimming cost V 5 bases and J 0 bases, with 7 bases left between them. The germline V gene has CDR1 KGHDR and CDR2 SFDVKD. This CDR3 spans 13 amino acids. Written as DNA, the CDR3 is TGTGCCACCAGTGGGGCAGGCTCCTACGAGCAGTACTTC. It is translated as CATSGAGSYEQYF.

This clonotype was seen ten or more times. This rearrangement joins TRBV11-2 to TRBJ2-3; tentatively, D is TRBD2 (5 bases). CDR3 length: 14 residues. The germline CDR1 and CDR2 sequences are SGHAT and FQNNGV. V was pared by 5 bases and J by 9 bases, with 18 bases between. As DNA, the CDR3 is TGTGCCAGCAGCCCTCGGGAAGGCATAGGCACGCAGTATTTT. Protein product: CASSPREGIGTQYF.

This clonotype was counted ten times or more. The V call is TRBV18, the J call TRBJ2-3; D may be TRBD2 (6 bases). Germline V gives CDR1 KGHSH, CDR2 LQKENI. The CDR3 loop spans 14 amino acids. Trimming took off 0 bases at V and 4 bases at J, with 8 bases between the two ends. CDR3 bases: TGTGCCAGCTCACCACCCCCGGGAGCAGATACGCAGTATTTT. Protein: CASSPPPGADTQYF. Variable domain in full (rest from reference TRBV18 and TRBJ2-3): NAGVMQNPRHLVRRRGQEARLRCSPMKGHSHVYWYRQLPEEGLKFMVYLQKENIIDESGMPKERFSAEFPKEGPSILRIQQVVRGDSAAYFCASSPPPGADTQYFGPGTRLTVL.

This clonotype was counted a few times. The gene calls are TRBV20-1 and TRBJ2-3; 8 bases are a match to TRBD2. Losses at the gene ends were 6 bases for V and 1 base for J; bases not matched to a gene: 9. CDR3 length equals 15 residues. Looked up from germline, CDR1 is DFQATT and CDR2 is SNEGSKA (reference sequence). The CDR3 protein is CSALSPAGGTDTQYF. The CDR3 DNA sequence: TGCAGTGCCCTAAGCCCAGCGGGGGGCACAGATACGCAGTATTTT.

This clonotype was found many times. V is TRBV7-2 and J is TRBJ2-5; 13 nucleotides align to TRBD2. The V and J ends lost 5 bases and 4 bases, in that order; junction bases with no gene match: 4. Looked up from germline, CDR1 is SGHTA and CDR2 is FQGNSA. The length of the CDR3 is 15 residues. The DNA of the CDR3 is TGTGCCAGCAGCACACGACTAGCGGGGGGAGAGACCCAGTACTTC. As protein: CASSTRLAGGETQYF.

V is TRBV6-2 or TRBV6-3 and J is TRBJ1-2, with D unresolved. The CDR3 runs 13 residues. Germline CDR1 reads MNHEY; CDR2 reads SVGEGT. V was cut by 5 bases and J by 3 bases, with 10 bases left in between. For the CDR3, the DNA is TGTGCCAGCAGTACCCGGCACGACTATGGCTACACCTTC. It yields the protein CASSTRHDYGYTF.

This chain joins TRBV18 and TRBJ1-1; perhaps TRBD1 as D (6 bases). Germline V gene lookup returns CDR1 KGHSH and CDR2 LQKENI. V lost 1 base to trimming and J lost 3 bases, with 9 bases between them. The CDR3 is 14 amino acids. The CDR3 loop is CASSPLGADTEAFF. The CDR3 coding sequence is TGTGCCAGCTCACCACTGGGGGCGGACACTGAAGCTTTCTTT.

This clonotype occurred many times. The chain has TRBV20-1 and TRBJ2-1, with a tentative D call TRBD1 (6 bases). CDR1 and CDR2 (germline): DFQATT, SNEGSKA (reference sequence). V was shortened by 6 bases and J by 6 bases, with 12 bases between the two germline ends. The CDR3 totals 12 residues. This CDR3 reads CSAEPGVNEQFF. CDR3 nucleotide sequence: TGCAGTGCCGAACCAGGGGTCAATGAGCAGTTCTTC.

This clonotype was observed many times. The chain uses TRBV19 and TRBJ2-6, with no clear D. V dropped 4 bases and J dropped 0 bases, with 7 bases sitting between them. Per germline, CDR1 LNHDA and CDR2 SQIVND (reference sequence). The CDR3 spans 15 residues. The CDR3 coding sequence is TGTGCCAGTAGTAACACCCCCTCTGGGGCCAACGTCCTGACTTTC. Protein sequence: CASSNTPSGANVLTF.